A single TCR beta chain is shown here with its context. The antigen is undetermined. The CDR3 spans 14 residues. Germline CDR1 reads MNHNS; CDR2 reads SASEGT. V was trimmed by 10 bases and J by 0 bases, leaving 16 bases between them. The data were obtained in a study of radiotherapy plus CTLA-4 blockade in lung cancer. Study findings and constraints: Dynamics of early blood T cell clones, together with interferon-beta, were reportedly the best predictors of response.

Repertoires were generated with immunoSEQ multiplex PCR, while TCRdb's copy carries only in-frame clones and drops some. Found here are 45,000 or so clones, 76% of them singletons; the top ten hold 8.3%. This chain joins TRBV6-1 and TRBJ2-7, with D unresolved. The clonotype was recovered from a human donor with non-small cell lung cancer who had stable disease on radiotherapy plus ipilimumab. Source: peripheral blood, taken from a patient treated with radiotherapy plus ipilimumab. As DNA, the CDR3 is TGTGCCACCTCCGTACTTAGGTACTCCTACGAGCAGTACTTC. Translated: CATSVLRYSYEQYF.